This paragraph reports one TCR beta chain. Its matching antigen is unknown. The input for sorted-subset replicate PCRs was around 0.2 ug DNA, tens of thousands of T cell genomes. Profiling relied on immunoSEQ multiplex PCR, and the TCRdb table lists in-frame clones only, not all of them. This sample has some 2,500,000 clones, with approximately 93% found just once. The CDR3 length is 14 residues. V lost 1 base and J 3 bases, leaving 10 bases between the germline ends. Germline values: CDR1 SGHTA, CDR2 FQGNSA. The data were obtained in a study of shared clonotypes between healthy human individuals. Study findings and constraints: It was the few donors that limited the genetic and exposure-history diversity represented. Blood alone was sampled, and tissue repertoires likely differ.

The chain recombines TRBV7-2 with TRBJ2-7, with D possibly being TRBD2 (6 bases). This receptor was taken from a man younger than 35 in good health. Some clones in this sample may be carry-over from other donors' samples. Specimen: naive CD4+ T cells from PBMCs. Subset specified: CD45RA+ positively selected. CDR3 nucleotide sequence: TGTGCCAGCAGCTTAGGAGCGGGCCTCTACGAGCAGTACTTC. Its protein product is CASSLGAGLYEQYF.